Listed below are T cell receptor beta chains from one sample, sequenced in a study of blood T cell repertoires in COVID-19. Sequencing used immunoSEQ multiplex PCR; TCRdb keeps in-frame clones, though not all of them. The table lists about 34,000 clones, over 60% of them singletons, with roughly 17% in the top ten. The specimen sequenced was peripheral blood. The origin of the receptors is a human donor in a cohort sampled during active COVID-19. Both conserved end residues are part of each CDR3. The D gene is left open where the match is weak. Rows give clone size only sometimes, using once, few, many, or a class for an expanded clone.

TRBJ2-3 | TRBV5-1 | TRBD2 | - | TGCGCCAGCAGGGATCCGGGAGGAGATACGCAGTATTTT | CASRDPGGDTQYF
TRBJ1-4 | TRBV19 | TRBD1 | - | TGTGCCAGTTCCACTCCAGGGGGAGGTGAAAAACTGTTTTTT | CASSTPGGGEKLFF
TRBJ1-2 | TRBV3-1/TRBV3-2 | - | once | TGTGCCAGCAGTCGCTACGGCTCTCAGACAGGAAAGTTCTATGGCTACACCTTC | CASSRYGSQTGKFYGYTF
TRBJ2-1 | TRBV7-2 | - | - | TGTGCCAGCAGCTATATAGACTACAATGAGCAGTTCTTC | CASSYIDYNEQFF
TRBJ1-1 | TRBV3-1/TRBV3-2 | - | - | TGTGCCAGCAGCCAAGATTACAGGTCGAACACTGAAGCTTTCTTT | CASSQDYRSNTEAFF
TRBJ1-3 | TRBV6-6 | - | few | TGTGCCAGCAGCGGTGTCGGGGGAAACACCATATATTTT | CASSGVGGNTIYF
TRBJ1-2 | TRBV27 | TRBD1 | - | TGTGCCAGCAGCTCCGCCGGGACAGTTCTCTACGGCTACACCTTC | CASSSAGTVLYGYTF
TRBJ1-2 | TRBV7-9 | - | - | TGTGCCAGCAGCCATACAAGCTATGGCTACACCTTC | CASSHTSYGYTF
TRBJ1-6 | TRBV3-1/TRBV3-2 | - | - | TGTGCCAGCAGCCAAGATACTCAGGGTTGGAGCTCACCCCTCCACTTT | CASSQDTQGWSSPLHF
TRBJ2-2 | TRBV7-3 | TRBD2 | - | TGTGCCAGCAGCCGTAATGGACTAGCGAACACCGGGGAGCTGTTTTTT | CASSRNGLANTGELFF
TRBJ1-1 | TRBV19 | - | - | TGTGCCAGTAGTAGTACAGCGAACACTGAAGCTTTCTTT | CASSSTANTEAFF
TRBJ2-5 | TRBV4-1 | - | - | TGCGCCAGCAGCCAAGATTGGACTACCCAAGAGACCCAGTACTTC | CASSQDWTTQETQYF
TRBJ2-7 | TRBV2 | TRBD2 | - | TGTGCCAGCGGGCGGCTAGCGGGGAACTACGAGCAGTACTTC | CASGRLAGNYEQYF
TRBJ1-5 | TRBV19 | - | - | TGTGCCAGTAGTAGTCGTACTGGGCAACAGCCCCAGCATTTT | CASSSRTGQQPQHF
TRBJ2-7 | TRBV6-1 | TRBD2 | - | TGTGCCAGCAGTGAAAGTTGGCTAGCGGTTTACGAGCAGTACTTC | CASSESWLAVYEQYF
TRBJ2-1 | TRBV19 | TRBD2 | once | TGTGCCAGTAGCCGACAAACTAGCGGGGTCTACAATGAGCAGTTCTTC | CASSRQTSGVYNEQFF
TRBJ1-2 | TRBV25-1 | - | - | TGTGCCAGCAGTGAATTAAAACAGTCACGGGGCTACACCTTC | CASSELKQSRGYTF
TRBJ1-4 | TRBV7-8 | - | - | TGTGCCAGCAGCGGGGTAGGGAGTACGACTGAAAAACTGTTTTTT | CASSGVGSTTEKLFF
TRBJ2-7 | TRBV6-6 | - | - | TGTGCCAGCAGTTACTCGTTAAACGAGCAGTACTTC | CASSYSLNEQYF
TRBJ1-1 | TRBV28 | - | - | TGTGCCAGCAGCCTGGAAGGCCGGCGGGCTTTCTTT | CASSLEGRRAFF
TRBJ2-1 | TRBV9 | TRBD1 | once | TGTGCCAGCAGCGTGGTGACAGGGGGCAAAAATGAGCAGTTCTTC | CASSVVTGGKNEQFF
TRBJ2-7 | TRBV7-9 | TRBD1 | - | TGTGCCAGCAGCTCGGCCGGGACAGGGGTGTACGAGCAGTACTTC | CASSSAGTGVYEQYF
TRBJ1-5 | TRBV2 | - | - | TGTGCCAGCAGTGCGGGACAATTTCAGCCCCAGCATTTT | CASSAGQFQPQHF
TRBJ2-1 | TRBV27 | - | - | TGTGCCAGCAGTTTAAGGGGGGGAGGGCAGTTCTTC | CASSLRGGGQFF
TRBJ1-2 | TRBV5-1 | - | - | TGCGCCAGCAGCTTGAGGTCCCGGGGGTATGGCTACACCTTC | CASSLRSRGYGYTF
TRBJ2-7 | TRBV7-9 | TRBD1 | - | TGTGCCAGCAGCTTAGGGACAGGGGTGTACGAGCAGTACTTC | CASSLGTGVYEQYF
TRBJ2-7 | TRBV9 | - | - | TGTGCCAGCAGCGTAGTGGCAGGGGCCTACGAGCAGTACTTC | CASSVVAGAYEQYF
TRBJ2-3 | TRBV15 | TRBD2 | - | TGTGCCACCAGCAGAATACGGGAGGGCCCCGATACGCAGTATTTT | CATSRIREGPDTQYF
TRBJ2-5 | TRBV5-1 | - | few | TGCGCCAGCAGCTTGTCGGACCAAGAGACCCAGTACTTC | CASSLSDQETQYF
TRBJ2-7 | TRBV9 | TRBD2 | - | TGTGCCAGCAGTCAAGGACCGGGGGGATCCTACGAGCAGTACTTC | CASSQGPGGSYEQYF
TRBJ2-3 | TRBV11-2 | - | once | TGTGCCAGCAGCCCACGGAGTGACACAGATACGCAGTATTTT | CASSPRSDTDTQYF
TRBJ1-1 | TRBV3-1/TRBV3-2 | TRBD1 | - | TGTGCCAGCAGTAGGACAGGGGGCCTGAACACTGAAGCTTTCTTT | CASSRTGGLNTEAFF
TRBJ1-2 | TRBV6-1 | - | - | TGTGCCAGCAGTGAAGCGCACGGGTCCATTGGCTACACCTTC | CASSEAHGSIGYTF